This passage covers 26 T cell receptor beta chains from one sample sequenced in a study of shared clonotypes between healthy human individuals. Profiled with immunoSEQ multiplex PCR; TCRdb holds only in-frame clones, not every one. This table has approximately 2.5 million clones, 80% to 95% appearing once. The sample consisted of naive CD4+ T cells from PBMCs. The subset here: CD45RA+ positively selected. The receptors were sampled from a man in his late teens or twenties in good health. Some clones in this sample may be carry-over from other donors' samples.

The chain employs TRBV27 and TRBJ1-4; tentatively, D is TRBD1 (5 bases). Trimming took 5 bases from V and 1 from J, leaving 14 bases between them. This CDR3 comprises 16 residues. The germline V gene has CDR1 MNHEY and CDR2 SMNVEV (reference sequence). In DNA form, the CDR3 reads TGTGCCAGCAGTACAATTTTGGGGCAAACTAATGAAAAACTGTTTTTT. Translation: CASSTILGQTNEKLFF.

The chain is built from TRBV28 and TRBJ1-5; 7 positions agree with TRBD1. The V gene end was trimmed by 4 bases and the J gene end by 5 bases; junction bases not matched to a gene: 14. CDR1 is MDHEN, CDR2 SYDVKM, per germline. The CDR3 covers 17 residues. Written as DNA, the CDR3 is TGTGCCAGCAGTTCTCCTTATCTAAGGGGGCTTCATCAGCCCCAGCATTTT. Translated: CASSSPYLRGLHQPQHF.

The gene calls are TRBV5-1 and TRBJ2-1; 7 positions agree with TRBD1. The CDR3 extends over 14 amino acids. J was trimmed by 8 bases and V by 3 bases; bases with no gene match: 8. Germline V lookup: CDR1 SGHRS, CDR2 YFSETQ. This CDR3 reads CASSWTAGGDEQFF. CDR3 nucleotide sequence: TGCGCCAGCAGCTGGACAGCAGGGGGAGATGAGCAGTTCTTC.

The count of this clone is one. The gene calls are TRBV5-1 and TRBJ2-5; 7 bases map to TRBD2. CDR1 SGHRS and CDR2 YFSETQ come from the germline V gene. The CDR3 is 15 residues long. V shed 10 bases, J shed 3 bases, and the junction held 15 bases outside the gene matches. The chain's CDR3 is CASQPLGGKKETQYF. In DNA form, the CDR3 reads TGCGCCTCACAGCCCTTGGGGGGGAAGAAAGAGACCCAGTACTTC.

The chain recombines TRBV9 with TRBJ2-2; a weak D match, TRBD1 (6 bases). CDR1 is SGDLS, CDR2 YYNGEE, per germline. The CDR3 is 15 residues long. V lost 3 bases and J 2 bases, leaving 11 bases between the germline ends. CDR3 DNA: TGTGCCAGCAGCGGGCGGACAGCAAACACCGGGGAGCTGTTTTTT. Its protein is CASSGRTANTGELFF.

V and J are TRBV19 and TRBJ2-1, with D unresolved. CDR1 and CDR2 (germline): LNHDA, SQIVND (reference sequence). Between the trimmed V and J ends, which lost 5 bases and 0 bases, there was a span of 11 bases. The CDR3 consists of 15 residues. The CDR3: CASSLAPSSYNEQFF. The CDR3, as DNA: TGTGCCAGTAGTTTGGCGCCGAGCTCCTACAATGAGCAGTTCTTC.

CDR3 protein: CASSLEGWTGPEKLFF. In DNA form, the CDR3 reads TGTGCCAGCAGCTTGGAGGGATGGACAGGGCCTGAAAAACTGTTTTTT. The rearrangement uses TRBV5-8 and TRBJ1-4; 8 nucleotides line up with TRBD1. This CDR3 contains 16 residues. In germline, CDR1 is SGHTS, CDR2 YDEGEE. Germline trimming cut 0 bases from V and 7 bases from J; bases unmatched to any gene: 8.

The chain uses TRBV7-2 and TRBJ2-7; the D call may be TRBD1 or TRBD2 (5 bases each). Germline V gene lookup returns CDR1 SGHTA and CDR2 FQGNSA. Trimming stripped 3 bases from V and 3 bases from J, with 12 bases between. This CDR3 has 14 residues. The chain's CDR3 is CASSFRGRSYEQYF. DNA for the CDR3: TGTGCCAGCAGCTTTAGGGGACGGAGCTACGAGCAGTACTTC.

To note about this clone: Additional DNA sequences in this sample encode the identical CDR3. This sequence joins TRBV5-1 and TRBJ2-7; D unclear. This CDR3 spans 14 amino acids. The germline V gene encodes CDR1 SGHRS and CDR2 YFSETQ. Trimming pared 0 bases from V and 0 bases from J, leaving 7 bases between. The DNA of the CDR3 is TGCGCCAGCAGCTTGGGGCTCAGCTCCTACGAGCAGTACTTC. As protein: CASSLGLSSYEQYF.

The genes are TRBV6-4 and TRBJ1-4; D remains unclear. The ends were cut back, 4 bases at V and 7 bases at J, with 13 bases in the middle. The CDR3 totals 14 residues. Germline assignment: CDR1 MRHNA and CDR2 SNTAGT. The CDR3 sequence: CASSARYAVEKLFF. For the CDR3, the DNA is TGTGCCAGCAGTGCCAGGTACGCAGTTGAAAAACTGTTTTTT.

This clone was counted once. The CDR3 DNA reads TGTGCCAGCAGGCGATCTATGGCGGTCTCCTACAATGAGCAGTTCTTC. Protein sequence: CASRRSMAVSYNEQFF. V gene TRBV27 combines with J gene TRBJ2-1, with D unclear. This CDR3 contains 16 residues. Trimming removed 6 bases from V and 0 bases from J, with 15 bases in between. The germline gives CDR1 MNHEY, CDR2 SMNVEV (reference sequence).

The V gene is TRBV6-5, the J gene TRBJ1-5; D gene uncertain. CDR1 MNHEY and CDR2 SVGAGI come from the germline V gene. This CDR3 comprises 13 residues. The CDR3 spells CGTRLDSNQPQHF. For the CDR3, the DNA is TGTGGTACAAGACTGGATAGCAATCAGCCCCAGCATTTT.

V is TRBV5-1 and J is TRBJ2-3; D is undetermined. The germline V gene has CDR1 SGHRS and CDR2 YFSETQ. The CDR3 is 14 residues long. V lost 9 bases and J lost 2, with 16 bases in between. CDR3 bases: TGCGCCACTCAGCCAGCGCAGTTCACAGATACGCAGTATTTT. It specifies CATQPAQFTDTQYF.

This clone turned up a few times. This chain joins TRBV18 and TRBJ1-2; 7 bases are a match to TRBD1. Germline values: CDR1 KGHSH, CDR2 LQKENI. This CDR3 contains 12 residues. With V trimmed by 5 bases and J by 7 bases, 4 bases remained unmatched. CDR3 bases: TGTGCCAGCTCATCGGACAGGACTGGCTACACCTTC. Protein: CASSSDRTGYTF.

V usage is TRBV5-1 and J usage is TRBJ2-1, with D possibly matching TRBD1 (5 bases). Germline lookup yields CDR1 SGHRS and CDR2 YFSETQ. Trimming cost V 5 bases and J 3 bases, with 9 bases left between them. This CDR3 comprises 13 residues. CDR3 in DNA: TGCGCCAGCAGAGTTGACAGCTACAATGAGCAGTTCTTC. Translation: CASRVDSYNEQFF. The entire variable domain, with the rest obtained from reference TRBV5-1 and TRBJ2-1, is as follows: KAGVTQTPRYLIKTRGQQVTLSCSPISGHRSVSWYQQTPGQGLQFLFEYFSETQRNKGNFPGRFSGRQFSNSRSEMNVSTLELGDSALYLCASRVDSYNEQFFGPGTRLTVL.

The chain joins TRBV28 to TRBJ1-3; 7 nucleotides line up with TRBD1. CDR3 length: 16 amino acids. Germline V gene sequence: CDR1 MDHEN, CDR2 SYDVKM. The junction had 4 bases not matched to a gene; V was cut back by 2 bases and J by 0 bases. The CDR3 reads CASSLLDRLSGNTIYF. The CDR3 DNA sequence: TGTGCCAGCAGTTTACTGGACAGGCTCTCTGGAAACACCATATATTTT.

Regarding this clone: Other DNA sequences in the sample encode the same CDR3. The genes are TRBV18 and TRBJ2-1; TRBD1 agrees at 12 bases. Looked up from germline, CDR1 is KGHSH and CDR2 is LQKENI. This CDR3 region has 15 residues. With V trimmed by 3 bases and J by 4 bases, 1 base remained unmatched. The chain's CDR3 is CASSPGQGAYNEQFF. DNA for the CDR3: TGTGCCAGCTCACCGGGACAGGGGGCTTACAATGAGCAGTTCTTC.

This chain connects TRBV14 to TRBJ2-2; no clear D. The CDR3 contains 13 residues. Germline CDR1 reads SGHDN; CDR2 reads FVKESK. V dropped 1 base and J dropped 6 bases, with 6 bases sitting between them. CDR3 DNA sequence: TGTGCCAGCAGCCAAGCATGGGCCGGGGAGCTGTTTTTT. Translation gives CASSQAWAGELFF.

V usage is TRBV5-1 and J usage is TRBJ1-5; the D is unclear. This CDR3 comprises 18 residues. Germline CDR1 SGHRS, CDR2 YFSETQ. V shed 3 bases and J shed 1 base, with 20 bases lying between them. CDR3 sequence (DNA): TGCGCCAGCAGCTCCCGACCGCTCGGACGTAGCAGCAATCAGCCCCAGCATTTT. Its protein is CASSSRPLGRSSNQPQHF. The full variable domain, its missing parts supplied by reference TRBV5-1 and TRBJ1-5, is KAGVTQTPRYLIKTRGQQVTLSCSPISGHRSVSWYQQTPGQGLQFLFEYFSETQRNKGNFPGRFSGRQFSNSRSEMNVSTLELGDSALYLCASSSRPLGRSSNQPQHFGDGTRLSIL.

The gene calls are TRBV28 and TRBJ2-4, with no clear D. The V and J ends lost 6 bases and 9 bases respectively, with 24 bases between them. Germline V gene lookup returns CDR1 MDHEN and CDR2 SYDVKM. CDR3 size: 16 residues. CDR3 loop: CASSLHKLVVPPIQYF. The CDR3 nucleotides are TGTGCCAGCAGCCTTCATAAGCTGGTAGTCCCACCCATTCAGTACTTC.

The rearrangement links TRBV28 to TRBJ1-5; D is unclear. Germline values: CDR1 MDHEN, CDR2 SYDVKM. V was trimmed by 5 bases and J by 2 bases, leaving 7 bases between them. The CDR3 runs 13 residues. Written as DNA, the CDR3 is TGTGCCAGCAGTCAGCATGGCAATCAGCCCCAGCATTTT. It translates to CASSQHGNQPQHF.

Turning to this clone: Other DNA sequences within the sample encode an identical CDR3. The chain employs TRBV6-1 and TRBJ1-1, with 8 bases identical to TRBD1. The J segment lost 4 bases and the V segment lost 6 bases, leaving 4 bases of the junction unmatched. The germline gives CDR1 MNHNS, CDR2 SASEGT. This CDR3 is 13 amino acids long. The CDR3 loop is CASSRTGGTEAFF. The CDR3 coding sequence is TGTGCCAGCAGCCGAACAGGGGGCACTGAAGCTTTCTTT.

The CDR3 region has the DNA TGCGCCAGCAGCGTATCTAGCGGGCTTTACAATGAGCAGTTCTTC. It yields the protein CASSVSSGLYNEQFF. The chain uses TRBV5-1 and TRBJ2-1; TRBD2 agrees at 8 bases. This CDR3 is 15 amino acids long. Trimming at V came to 4 bases and at J to 4 bases, leaving 7 bases not matched to a gene. CDR1 is SGHRS and CDR2 is YFSETQ in the germline V gene.

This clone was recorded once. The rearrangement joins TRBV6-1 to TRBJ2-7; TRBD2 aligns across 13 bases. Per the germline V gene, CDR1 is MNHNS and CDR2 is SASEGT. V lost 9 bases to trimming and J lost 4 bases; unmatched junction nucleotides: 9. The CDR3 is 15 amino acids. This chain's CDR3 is CASLKTGLAGYEQYF. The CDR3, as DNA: TGTGCCAGTCTCAAGACGGGACTAGCGGGGTACGAGCAGTACTTC.

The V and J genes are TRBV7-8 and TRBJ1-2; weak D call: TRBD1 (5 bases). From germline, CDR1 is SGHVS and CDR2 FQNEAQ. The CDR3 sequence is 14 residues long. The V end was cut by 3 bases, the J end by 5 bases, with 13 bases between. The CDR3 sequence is CASSLGSGGYGYTF. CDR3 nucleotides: TGTGCCAGCAGCTTGGGCTCCGGGGGTTATGGCTACACCTTC.

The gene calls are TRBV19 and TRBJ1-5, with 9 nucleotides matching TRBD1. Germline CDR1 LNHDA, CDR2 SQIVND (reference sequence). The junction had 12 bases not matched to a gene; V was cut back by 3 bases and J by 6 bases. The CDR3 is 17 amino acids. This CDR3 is CASSILDRGVESQPQHF. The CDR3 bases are TGTGCCAGTAGTATCCTGGACAGGGGAGTAGAGAGTCAGCCCCAGCATTTT.